The entry that follows covers one TCR beta chain sequence. These data are taken from a study of CD8+CD57+ T cells in acquired aplastic anemia. Looking at the study overall: The average read count for CD4+ cells in healthy donors was roughly 10 million.

V dropped 3 bases and J dropped 3 bases, with 6 bases sitting between them. Per the germline V gene, CDR1 is SGHTA and CDR2 is FQGNSA. The length of the CDR3 is 13 residues. Genomic DNA, serving as template, underwent TCR beta VDJ and CDR3 profiling. TCRdb re-derived calls from the reads in MiXCR, one entry per CDR3 protein. The sample holds tens of thousands of distinct CDR3 sequences, under 80% seen once. The sequencing input was sorted CD4+, CD8+, or CD8+CD57+ T cells (not recorded which) from PBMCs. This chain joins TRBV7-2 and TRBJ2-1; D gene ambiguous. This sequence originates from a human donor in good health, serving as a control. The CDR3 bases are TGTGCCAGCAGCTTCGCCCACTACAATGAGCAGTTCTTC. This gives the protein CASSFAHYNEQFF. Combining the CDR3 with reference TRBV7-2 and TRBJ2-1 gives the whole variable domain GAGVSQSPSNKVTEKGKDVELRCDPISGHTALYWYRQSLGQGLEFLIYFQGNSAPDKSGLPSDRFSAERTGGSVSTLTIQRTQQEDSAVYLCASSFAHYNEQFFGPGTRLTVL.